This T cell receptor beta chain derives from a study of blood T cell repertoires in COVID-19. About the study: From T cells, B-cell-depleted T cells, or PBMCs came the material, which was cDNA or gDNA.

The CDR3 extends over 14 amino acids. Trimming pared 4 bases from V and 1 base from J, leaving 11 bases between. Germline CDR1 SGHRS, CDR2 YFSETQ. Original processing methods: By means of reference gene primer amplification, nucleated cell counts were estimated. Sequenced by immunoSEQ multiplex PCR; TCRdb stores in-frame clones only, minus some. The DNA gave D and trimming, while V, J and clone size come from that table. The sample yields around 150,000 clones, over 60% seen once. The source material was peripheral blood. J is TRBJ1-1 and V is TRBV5-1; D perhaps matches TRBD1 (6 bases). The TCR was taken from a woman at least 80 years old with acute or convalescent COVID-19. The CDR3 DNA is TGCGCCAGCAGCCAGGACAGCCAGAACACTGAAGCTTTCTTT. It specifies CASSQDSQNTEAFF.